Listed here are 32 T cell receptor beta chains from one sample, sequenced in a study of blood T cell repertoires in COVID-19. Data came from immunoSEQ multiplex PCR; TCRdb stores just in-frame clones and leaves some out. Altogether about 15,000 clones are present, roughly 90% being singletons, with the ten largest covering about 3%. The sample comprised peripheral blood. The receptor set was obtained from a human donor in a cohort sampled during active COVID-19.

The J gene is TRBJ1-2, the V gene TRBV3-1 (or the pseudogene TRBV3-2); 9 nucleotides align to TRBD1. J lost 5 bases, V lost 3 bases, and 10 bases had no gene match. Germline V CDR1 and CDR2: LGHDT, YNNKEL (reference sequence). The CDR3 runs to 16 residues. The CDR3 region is CASSHSETGGRYGYTF. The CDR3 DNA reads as TGTGCCAGCAGCCATTCCGAGACAGGGGGGAGGTATGGCTACACCTTC.

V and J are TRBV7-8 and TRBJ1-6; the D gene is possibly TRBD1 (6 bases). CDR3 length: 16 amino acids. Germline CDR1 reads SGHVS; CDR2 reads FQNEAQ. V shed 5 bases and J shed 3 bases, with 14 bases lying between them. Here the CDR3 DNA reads TGTGCCAGCAGCCCCGGTGGGGGCGGCTATAATTCACCCCTCCACTTT. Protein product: CASSPGGGGYNSPLHF.

This chain's CDR3 is CASSEGQGSGNTIYF. The CDR3 DNA follows: TGTGCCAGCTCAGAAGGACAGGGGTCTGGAAACACCATATATTTT. V gene TRBV18 combines with J gene TRBJ1-3; 9 positions agree with TRBD1. After removal of 5 bases from V and 1 base from J, the junction contained 3 bases not matched to a gene. This CDR3 is 15 amino acids long. The germline CDR1 and CDR2 sequences are KGHSH and LQKENI.

This chain's CDR3 is CSVVGQGAGTEAFF. The DNA for the CDR3 is TGCAGCGTTGTAGGACAGGGGGCGGGCACTGAAGCTTTCTTT. The V gene is TRBV29-1, the J gene TRBJ1-1; 11 bases map to TRBD1. V gave up 4 bases and J gave up 4 bases; unmatched junction bases: 5. Germline-derived CDR1 and CDR2 are SQVTM and ANQGSEA. The CDR3 totals 14 residues.

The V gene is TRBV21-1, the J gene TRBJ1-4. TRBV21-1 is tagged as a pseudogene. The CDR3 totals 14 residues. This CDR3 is CASSKLGRSEKLFF. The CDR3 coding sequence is TGTGCCAGCAGCAAATTAGGGAGATCTGAAAAACTGTTTTTT.

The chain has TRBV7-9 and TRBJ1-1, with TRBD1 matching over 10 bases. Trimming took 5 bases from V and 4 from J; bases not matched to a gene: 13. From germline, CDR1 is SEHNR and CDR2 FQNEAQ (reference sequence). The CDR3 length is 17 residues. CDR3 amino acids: CASSPYPGQGFGTEAFF. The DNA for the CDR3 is TGTGCCAGCAGCCCATACCCGGGACAGGGGTTCGGCACTGAAGCTTTCTTT.

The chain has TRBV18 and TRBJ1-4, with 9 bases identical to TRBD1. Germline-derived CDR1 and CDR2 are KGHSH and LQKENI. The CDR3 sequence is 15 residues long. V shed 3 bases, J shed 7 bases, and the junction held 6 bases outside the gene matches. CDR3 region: CASSPKQGASEKLFF. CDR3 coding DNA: TGTGCCAGCTCACCTAAACAGGGGGCGAGTGAAAAACTGTTTTTT.

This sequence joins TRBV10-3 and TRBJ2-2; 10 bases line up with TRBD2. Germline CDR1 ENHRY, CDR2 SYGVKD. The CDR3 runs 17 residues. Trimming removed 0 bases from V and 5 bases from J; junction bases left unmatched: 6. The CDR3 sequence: CAISESNSGGRTGELFF. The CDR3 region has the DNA TGTGCCATCAGTGAGTCGAATAGCGGGGGGCGGACCGGGGAGCTGTTTTTT.

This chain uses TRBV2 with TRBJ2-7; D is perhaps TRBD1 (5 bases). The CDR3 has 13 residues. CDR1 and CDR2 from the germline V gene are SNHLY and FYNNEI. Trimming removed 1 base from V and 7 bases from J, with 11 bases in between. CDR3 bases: TGTGCCAGCAGTGAAGGGTCAGGGTTGGAGCAGTACTTC. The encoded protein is CASSEGSGLEQYF.

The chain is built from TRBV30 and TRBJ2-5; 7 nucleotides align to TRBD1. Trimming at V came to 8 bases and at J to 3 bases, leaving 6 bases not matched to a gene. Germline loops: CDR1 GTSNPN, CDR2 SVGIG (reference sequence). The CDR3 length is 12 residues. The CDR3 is CAIGQAEETQYF. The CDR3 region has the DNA TGTGCCATCGGACAGGCTGAAGAGACCCAGTACTTC.

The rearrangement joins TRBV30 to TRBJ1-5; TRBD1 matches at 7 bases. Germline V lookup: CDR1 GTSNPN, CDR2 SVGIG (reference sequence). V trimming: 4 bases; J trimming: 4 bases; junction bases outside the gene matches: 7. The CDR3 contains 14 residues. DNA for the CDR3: TGTGCCTGGACCTGGACAGGTTTTAATCAGCCCCAGCATTTT. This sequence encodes CAWTWTGFNQPQHF. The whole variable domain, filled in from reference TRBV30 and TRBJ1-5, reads SQTIHQWPATLVQPVGSPLSLECTVEGTSNPNLYWYRQAAGRGLQLLFYSVGIGQISSEVPQNLSASRPQDRQFILSSKKLLLSDSGFYLCAWTWTGFNQPQHFGDGTRLSIL.

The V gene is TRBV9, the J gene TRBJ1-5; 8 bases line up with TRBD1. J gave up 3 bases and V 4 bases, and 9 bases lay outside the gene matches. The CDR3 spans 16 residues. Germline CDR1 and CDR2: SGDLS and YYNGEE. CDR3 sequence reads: CASSRGETGANQPQHF. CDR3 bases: TGTGCCAGCAGCCGGGGGGAGACAGGGGCCAATCAGCCCCAGCATTTT.

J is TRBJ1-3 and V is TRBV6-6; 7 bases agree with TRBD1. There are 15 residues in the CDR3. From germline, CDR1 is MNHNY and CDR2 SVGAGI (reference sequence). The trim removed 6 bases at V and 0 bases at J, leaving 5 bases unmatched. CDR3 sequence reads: CASRSGTDSGNTIYF. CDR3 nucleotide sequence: TGTGCCAGCAGGTCCGGGACAGACTCTGGAAACACCATATATTTT.

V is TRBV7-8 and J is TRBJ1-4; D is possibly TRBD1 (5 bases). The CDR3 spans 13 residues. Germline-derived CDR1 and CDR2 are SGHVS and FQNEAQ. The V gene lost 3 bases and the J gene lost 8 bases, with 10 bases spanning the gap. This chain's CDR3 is CASSLGLPEKLFF. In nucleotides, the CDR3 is TGTGCCAGCAGCTTGGGACTACCAGAAAAACTGTTTTTT.

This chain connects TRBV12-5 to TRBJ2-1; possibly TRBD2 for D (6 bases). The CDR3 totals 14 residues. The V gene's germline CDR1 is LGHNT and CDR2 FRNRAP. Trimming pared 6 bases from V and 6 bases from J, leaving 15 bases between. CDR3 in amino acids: CASGPPHGGNEQFF. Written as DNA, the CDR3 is TGTGCTAGTGGCCCTCCCCACGGGGGCAATGAGCAGTTCTTC.

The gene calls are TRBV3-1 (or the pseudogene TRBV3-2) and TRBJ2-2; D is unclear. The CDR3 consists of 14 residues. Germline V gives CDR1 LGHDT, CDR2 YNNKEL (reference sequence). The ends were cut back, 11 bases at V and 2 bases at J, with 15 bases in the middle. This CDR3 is CAAASGTNTGELFF. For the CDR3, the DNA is TGTGCCGCGGCCTCTGGAACTAACACCGGGGAGCTGTTTTTT.

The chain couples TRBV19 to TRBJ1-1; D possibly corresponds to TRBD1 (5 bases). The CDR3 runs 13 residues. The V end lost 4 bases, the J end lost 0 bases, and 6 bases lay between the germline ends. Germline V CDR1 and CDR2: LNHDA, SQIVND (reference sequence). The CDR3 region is CASSTRVNTEAFF. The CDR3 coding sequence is TGTGCCAGTAGTACCAGGGTGAACACTGAAGCTTTCTTT. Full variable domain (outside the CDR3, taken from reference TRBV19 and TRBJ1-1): DGGITQSPKYLFRKEGQNVTLSCEQNLNHDAMYWYRQDPGQGLRLIYYSQIVNDFQKGDIAEGYSVSREKKESFPLTVTSAQKNPTAFYLCASSTRVNTEAFFGQGTRLTVV.

The CDR3 spells CASSLETGSGYTF. In nucleotides, the CDR3 is TGTGCCAGCAGCTTAGAGACAGGGAGCGGCTACACCTTC. This chain joins TRBV11-2 and TRBJ1-2; 7 positions agree with TRBD1. V shed 0 bases, J shed 8 bases, and the junction held 3 bases outside the gene matches. CDR1 SGHAT and CDR2 FQNNGV come from the germline V gene. The CDR3 consists of 13 residues.

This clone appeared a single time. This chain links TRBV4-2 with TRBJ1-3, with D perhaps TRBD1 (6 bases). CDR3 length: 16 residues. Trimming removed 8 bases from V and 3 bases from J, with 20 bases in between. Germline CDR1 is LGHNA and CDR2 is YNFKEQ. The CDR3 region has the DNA TGTGCCAGCGCCGAATTTTCACAGGGTCTTGGAAACACCATATATTTT. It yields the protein CASAEFSQGLGNTIYF.

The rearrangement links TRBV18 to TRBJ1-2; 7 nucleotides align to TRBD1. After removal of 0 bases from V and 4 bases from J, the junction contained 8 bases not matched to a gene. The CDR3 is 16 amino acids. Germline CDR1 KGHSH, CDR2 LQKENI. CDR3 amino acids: CASSPPLTGATYGYTF. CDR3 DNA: TGTGCCAGCTCACCACCCCTCACAGGGGCGACCTATGGCTACACCTTC.

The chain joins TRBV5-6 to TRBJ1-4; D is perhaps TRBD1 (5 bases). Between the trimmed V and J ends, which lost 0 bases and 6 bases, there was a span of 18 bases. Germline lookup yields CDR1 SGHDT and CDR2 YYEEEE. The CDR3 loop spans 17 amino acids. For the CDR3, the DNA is TGTGCCAGCAGCTTGGCAGGGAAGCGGGGGATGGATGAAAAACTGTTTTTT. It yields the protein CASSLAGKRGMDEKLFF.

CDR3 in amino acids: CASSLGTALGGYTF. CDR3 bases: TGCGCCAGCAGCTTGGGGACAGCCTTAGGCGGCTACACCTTC. The genes are TRBV5-1 and TRBJ1-2, with D possibly matching TRBD1 (6 bases). CDR3 size: 14 residues. Germline values: CDR1 SGHRS, CDR2 YFSETQ. V shed 0 bases and J shed 8 bases, with 14 bases lying between them. The complete variable domain, with remaining parts taken from reference TRBV5-1 and TRBJ1-2, reads KAGVTQTPRYLIKTRGQQVTLSCSPISGHRSVSWYQQTPGQGLQFLFEYFSETQRNKGNFPGRFSGRQFSNSRSEMNVSTLELGDSALYLCASSLGTALGGYTFGSGTRLTVV.

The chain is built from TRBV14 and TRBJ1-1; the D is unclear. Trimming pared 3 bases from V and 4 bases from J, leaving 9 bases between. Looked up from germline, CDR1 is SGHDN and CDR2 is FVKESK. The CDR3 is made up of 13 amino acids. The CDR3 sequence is CASSHTPGTEAFF. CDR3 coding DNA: TGTGCCAGCAGCCACACCCCAGGCACTGAAGCTTTCTTT. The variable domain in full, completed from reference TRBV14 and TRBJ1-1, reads EAGVTQFPSHSVIEKGQTVTLRCDPISGHDNLYWYRRVMGKEIKFLLHFVKESKQDESGMPNNRFLAERTGGTYSTLKVQPAELEDSGVYFCASSHTPGTEAFFGQGTRLTVV.

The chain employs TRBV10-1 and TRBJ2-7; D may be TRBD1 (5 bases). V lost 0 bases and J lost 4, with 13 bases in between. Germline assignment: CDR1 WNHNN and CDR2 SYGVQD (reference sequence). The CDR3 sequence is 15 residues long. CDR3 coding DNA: TGCGCCAGCAGTGAGTCGGCAGGGTCTCTGTACGAGCAGTACTTC. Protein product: CASSESAGSLYEQYF.

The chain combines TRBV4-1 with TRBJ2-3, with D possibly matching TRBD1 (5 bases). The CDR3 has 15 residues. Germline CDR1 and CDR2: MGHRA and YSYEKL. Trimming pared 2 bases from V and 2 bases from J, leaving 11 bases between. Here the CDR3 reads CASSQQGVATDTQYF. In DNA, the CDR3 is TGCGCCAGCAGCCAACAAGGGGTGGCCACAGATACGCAGTATTTT.

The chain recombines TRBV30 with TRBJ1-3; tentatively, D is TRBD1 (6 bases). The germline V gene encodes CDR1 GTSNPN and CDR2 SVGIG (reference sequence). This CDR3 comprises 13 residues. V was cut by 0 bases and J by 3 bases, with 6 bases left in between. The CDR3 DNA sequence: TGTGCCTGGAGTGTACAGGGTGGAAACACCATATATTTT. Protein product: CAWSVQGGNTIYF.

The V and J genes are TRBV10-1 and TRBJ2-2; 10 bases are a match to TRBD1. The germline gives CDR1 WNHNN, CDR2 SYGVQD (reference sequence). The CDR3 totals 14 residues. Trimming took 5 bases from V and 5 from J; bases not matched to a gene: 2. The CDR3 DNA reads TGCGCCAGCAGTTGGACAGGGGGGACCGGGGAGCTGTTTTTT. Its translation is CASSWTGGTGELFF.

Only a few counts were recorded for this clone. The CDR3 DNA follows: TGTGCCAGCAGTGAGGACAGGGGACGGGACCTGACCATCACTGAAGCTTTCTTT. Translation gives CASSEDRGRDLTITEAFF. This chain connects TRBV25-1 to TRBJ1-1; 9 bases map to TRBD1. V dropped 3 bases and J dropped 4; count of bases not matched to a gene: 15. The CDR3 spans 18 residues. The V gene's germline CDR1 is MGHDK and CDR2 SYGVNS.

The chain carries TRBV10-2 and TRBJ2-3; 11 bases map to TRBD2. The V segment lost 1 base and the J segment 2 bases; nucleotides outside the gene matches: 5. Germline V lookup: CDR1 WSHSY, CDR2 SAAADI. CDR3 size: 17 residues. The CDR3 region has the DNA TGCGCCAGCAGTGAGTTGGCTAGCGGGAGGTTCACAGATACGCAGTATTTT. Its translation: CASSELASGRFTDTQYF.

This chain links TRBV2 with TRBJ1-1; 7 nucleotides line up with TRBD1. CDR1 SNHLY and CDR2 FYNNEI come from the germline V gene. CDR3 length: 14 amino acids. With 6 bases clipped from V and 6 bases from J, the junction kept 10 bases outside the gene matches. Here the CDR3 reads CASSFQGGSAEAFF. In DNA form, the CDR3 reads TGTGCCAGCAGCTTTCAGGGGGGCAGCGCTGAAGCTTTCTTT.

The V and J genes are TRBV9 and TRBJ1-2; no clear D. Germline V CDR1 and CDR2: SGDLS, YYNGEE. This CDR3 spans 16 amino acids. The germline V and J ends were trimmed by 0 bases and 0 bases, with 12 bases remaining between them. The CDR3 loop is CASSVDWQFTNYGYTF. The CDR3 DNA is TGTGCCAGCAGCGTAGATTGGCAGTTCACTAACTATGGCTACACCTTC.

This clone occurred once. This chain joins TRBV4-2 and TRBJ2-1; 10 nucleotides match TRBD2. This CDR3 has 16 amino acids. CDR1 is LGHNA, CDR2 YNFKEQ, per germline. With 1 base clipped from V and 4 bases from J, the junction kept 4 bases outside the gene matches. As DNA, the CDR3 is TGTGCCAGCAGCCAAGGTGGAGCGGGGGGGTACAATGAGCAGTTCTTC. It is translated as CASSQGGAGGYNEQFF.